Presented here are 30 T cell receptor beta chains from one specimen sequenced in a study of vaccination effects on CD4 cells after COVID-19. Measured with immunoSEQ multiplex PCR; TCRdb has only the in-frame clones, and not every one. The table includes 30,000 to 40,000 clones, approximately 72% detected once. Antigens for these TCRs are unknown. Subsequent to a culture period of roughly 11 days, CD4+ T cells were isolated. SARS-CoV-2 infection was confirmed by PCR in the person between March and December 2020. All participants had two doses of either the BNT162b2 or mRNA-1273 vaccine. The sequences come from CD4+ T cells from PBMCs cultured without peptide, collected after COVID-19 vaccination. The receptors originated from a human donor who had a prior SARS-CoV-2 infection.

The chain combines TRBV19 with TRBJ1-4; 7 bases are shared with TRBD1. Germline assignment: CDR1 LNHDA and CDR2 SQIVND (reference sequence). J was trimmed by 7 bases and V by 6 bases; bases with no gene match: 5. This CDR3 region has 13 residues. CDR3 coding DNA: TGTGCCAGTAGCGAACAGGGGTTTGAAAAACTGTTTTTT. It translates to CASSEQGFEKLFF.

The chain carries TRBV27 and TRBJ2-2; TRBD2 agrees at 11 bases. The CDR3 extends over 16 amino acids. J lost 9 bases, V lost 8 bases, and 14 bases had no gene match. Germline CDR1 is MNHEY and CDR2 is SMNVEV (reference sequence). This CDR3 is CASGEYLAGGLWELFF. The CDR3 bases are TGTGCCAGCGGGGAATATTTAGCGGGAGGGCTTTGGGAGCTGTTTTTT.

The rearrangement joins TRBV30 to TRBJ1-1; D call uncertain. CDR3 length: 11 residues. Germline CDR1 GTSNPN, CDR2 SVGIG (reference sequence). Trimming removed 2 bases from V and 10 bases from J, with 11 bases in between. CDR3 nucleotides: TGTGCCTGGAGTCCCGGCGGAGGAGCTTTCTTT. It codes for CAWSPGGGAFF.

The rearrangement uses TRBV9 and TRBJ2-7; TRBD2 agrees at 8 bases. CDR3 length equals 14 residues. From germline, CDR1 is SGDLS and CDR2 YYNGEE. J was trimmed by 5 bases and V by 0 bases; bases with no gene match: 4. The CDR3 bases are TGTGCCAGCAGCGTAGGTGTAGCGGGGAACGAGCAGTACTTC. Translating it yields CASSVGVAGNEQYF.

The chain joins TRBV7-2 to TRBJ1-1, with unresolved D. The CDR3 is 14 residues long. V was pared by 3 bases and J by 6 bases, with 14 bases between. From germline, CDR1 is SGHTA and CDR2 FQGNSA. The CDR3 sequence: CASSFLPGAAEAFF. As DNA, the CDR3 is TGTGCCAGCAGCTTCCTACCCGGTGCCGCTGAAGCTTTCTTT.

J is TRBJ2-7 and V is TRBV3-1 (or the pseudogene TRBV3-2); TRBD1 is a possible D gene (5 bases). V shed 4 bases and J shed 12 bases, with 19 bases lying between them. Germline V gene data show CDR1 as LGHDT and CDR2 as YNNKEL (reference sequence). The CDR3 is 13 residues long. CDR3 in DNA: TGTGCCAGCAGCCCTAATTGGGAAGGGGATGCGTACTTC. Translation gives CASSPNWEGDAYF.

The chain couples TRBV3-1 (or the pseudogene TRBV3-2) to TRBJ1-2; TRBD1 is a possible D gene (5 bases). This CDR3 comprises 13 residues. Germline CDR1 is LGHDT and CDR2 is YNNKEL (reference sequence). Deletions cut 0 bases from V and 8 bases from J, with 10 bases between. This CDR3 reads CASSQDWDPGYTF. As DNA, the CDR3 is TGTGCCAGCAGCCAAGATTGGGACCCCGGCTACACCTTC.

The chain has TRBV9 and TRBJ2-1, with 8 bases aligning to TRBD1. The germline V gene has CDR1 SGDLS and CDR2 YYNGEE. This CDR3 spans 14 amino acids. The V segment lost 7 bases and the J segment 6 bases; nucleotides outside the gene matches: 9. CDR3 in amino acids: CASSGQGVSNEQFF. Here the CDR3 DNA reads TGTGCCAGCTCCGGACAGGGAGTAAGCAATGAGCAGTTCTTC.

The rearrangement uses TRBV7-9 and TRBJ2-5; D uncertain. The V end lost 5 bases, the J end lost 3 bases, and 4 bases lay between the germline ends. The CDR3 length is 11 residues. From germline, CDR1 is SEHNR and CDR2 FQNEAQ (reference sequence). The DNA of the CDR3 is TGTGCCAGCAGCCAAGAAGAGACCCAGTACTTC. This encodes CASSQEETQYF.

This clone was seen a few times. The CDR3 sequence: CASSQGPYGYTF. In DNA form, the CDR3 reads TGTGCCAGCAGCCAAGGGCCCTATGGCTACACCTTC. J is TRBJ1-2 and V is TRBV3-1 (or the pseudogene TRBV3-2); no reliable D call. Trimming pared 1 base from V and 4 bases from J, leaving 4 bases between. There are 12 residues in the CDR3. Germline assignment: CDR1 LGHDT and CDR2 YNNKEL (reference sequence).

The chain recombines TRBV13 with TRBJ2-7, with 10 bases matching TRBD2. This CDR3 contains 15 residues. Looked up from germline, CDR1 is PRHDT and CDR2 is FYEKMQ (reference sequence). V lost 5 bases, J lost 2 bases, and 6 bases stayed unmatched. In DNA, the CDR3 is TGTGCCAGCAGCGCGTCAGCGGGGGGGCCCTACGAGCAGTACTTC. Amino acids: CASSASAGGPYEQYF.

This clone has a handful of counts. The J gene is TRBJ2-3, the V gene TRBV5-4; 8 nucleotides line up with TRBD2. V dropped 4 bases and J dropped 2; count of bases not matched to a gene: 9. The CDR3 sequence is 16 residues long. CDR1 SGHNT and CDR2 YYREEE come from the germline V gene (reference sequence). The CDR3 region is CASSPATGGPTDTQYF. CDR3 coding DNA: TGTGCCAGCAGCCCTGCTACGGGGGGGCCCACAGATACGCAGTATTTT.

Here the CDR3 DNA reads TGTGCCAGCAGCGGGACAGACGAACACGAGCAGTACTTC. Protein: CASSGTDEHEQYF. This chain connects TRBV5-5 to TRBJ2-7, with 7 nucleotides matching TRBD1. Germline trimming cut 4 bases from V and 5 bases from J; bases unmatched to any gene: 6. Germline loops: CDR1 SGHKS, CDR2 YYEKEE (reference sequence). This CDR3 spans 13 amino acids.

The genes are TRBV7-6 and TRBJ2-5; 8 bases map to TRBD2. This CDR3 is built from 14 residues. The germline V gene has CDR1 SGHVS and CDR2 FNYEAQ. V shed 5 bases, J shed 5 bases, and the junction held 7 bases outside the gene matches. The CDR3 protein is CASSRSGGVETQYF. The CDR3 region has the DNA TGTGCCAGCAGCCGAAGCGGGGGTGTGGAGACCCAGTACTTC.

The rearrangement uses TRBV30 and TRBJ1-1; D perhaps matches TRBD1 (6 bases). The CDR3 has 14 residues. V was shortened by 6 bases and J by 1 base, with 15 bases between the two germline ends. Germline CDR1 and CDR2: GTSNPN and SVGIG (reference sequence). CDR3 coding DNA: TGTGCCTGCGGGGGCCGAGGGGCGAACACTGAAGCTTTCTTT. Its protein product is CACGGRGANTEAFF.

The V and J genes are TRBV5-6 and TRBJ2-7; D is unresolved. Germline V gives CDR1 SGHDT, CDR2 YYEEEE. The CDR3 extends over 17 amino acids. Deletions cut 3 bases from V and 4 bases from J, with 23 bases between. The CDR3 coding sequence is TGTGCCAGCAGCTCCCCTTGGCGCAGCAAGCCATTGTACGAGCAGTACTTC. It codes for CASSSPWRSKPLYEQYF.

This clone appeared a few times. The rearrangement uses TRBV10-3 and TRBJ2-2; 7 bases line up with TRBD1. CDR3 length: 14 residues. The germline gives CDR1 ENHRY, CDR2 SYGVKD. V gave up 9 bases and J gave up 5 bases; unmatched junction bases: 9. The CDR3 is CAISEDRLTGELFF. CDR3 in DNA: TGTGCCATAAGCGAGGACAGGCTGACCGGGGAGCTGTTTTTT.

The gene calls are TRBV7-2 and TRBJ2-7; D remains unclear. Germline CDR1 reads SGHTA; CDR2 reads FQGNSA. V was cut by 4 bases and J by 3 bases, with 4 bases left in between. This CDR3 has 11 residues. In DNA, the CDR3 is TGTGCCAGCAGCTACAACTACGAGCAGTACTTC. Its translation is CASSYNYEQYF.

This clone was observed a single time. The chain employs TRBV4-1 and TRBJ2-3, with 9 nucleotides matching TRBD2. The length of the CDR3 is 17 residues. With 0 bases clipped from V and 2 bases from J, the junction kept 6 bases outside the gene matches. CDR1 is MGHRA, CDR2 YSYEKL, per germline. The CDR3, as DNA: TGCGCCAGCAGCCAAGATGGGGTAGCGGGGGCCACAGATACGCAGTATTTT. Protein: CASSQDGVAGATDTQYF.

This clone was seen a few times. The V and J genes are TRBV11-2 and TRBJ2-1; TRBD1 aligns across 7 bases. The germline CDR1 and CDR2 sequences are SGHAT and FQNNGV. J was trimmed by 2 bases and V by 5 bases; bases with no gene match: 3. CDR3 length: 14 residues. This CDR3 reads CASSRDRAYNEQFF. The CDR3 DNA reads TGTGCCAGCAGCCGGGACAGAGCCTACAATGAGCAGTTCTTC.

This chain connects TRBV21-1 to TRBJ2-7; the DNA was not compared with TRBD2, the D call given in the table. TRBV21-1 is described as a pseudogene. The CDR3 runs 18 residues. The CDR3 coding sequence is TGTGCCAGCAGCAAATGTGATCTTATGTGGCTAGCTTTCTACGAGCAGTACTTC. Translated: CASSKCDLMWLAFYEQYF.

V and J are TRBV7-8 and TRBJ1-1; D uncertain. This CDR3 region has 14 residues. V was cut by 0 bases and J by 0 bases, with 5 bases left in between. Germline CDR1 is SGHVS and CDR2 is FQNEAQ. In DNA form, the CDR3 reads TGTGCCAGCAGCTTAGCAGGGATGAACACTGAAGCTTTCTTT. Residues: CASSLAGMNTEAFF.

The V call is TRBV4-2, the J call TRBJ2-7, with 7 bases identical to TRBD2. Germline loops: CDR1 LGHNA, CDR2 YNFKEQ. J was trimmed by 6 bases and V by 0 bases; bases with no gene match: 14. This CDR3 has 17 amino acids. The CDR3 here is CASSQDSWRTRVREQYF. The CDR3 bases are TGTGCCAGCAGCCAAGATTCTTGGAGGACTAGGGTCCGCGAGCAGTACTTC.

The genes are TRBV7-2 and TRBJ2-3, with 10 bases that match TRBD2. This CDR3 has 19 residues. Trimming cost V 2 bases and J 5 bases; bases outside gene matches: 16. Germline V CDR1 and CDR2: SGHTA, FQGNSA. The DNA for the CDR3 is TGTGCCAGCAGCTTAAGGGGACTAGCGACCACTCAAAGGGGAGATACGCAGTATTTT. This encodes CASSLRGLATTQRGDTQYF.

J is TRBJ2-1 and V is TRBV7-8; 9 nucleotides agree with TRBD2. J gave up 4 bases and V 3 bases, and 4 bases lay outside the gene matches. The germline V gene encodes CDR1 SGHVS and CDR2 FQNEAQ. The CDR3 contains 15 residues. The CDR3 reads CASSFRAGGYNEQFF. CDR3 nucleotide sequence: TGTGCCAGCAGCTTTCGAGCGGGGGGTTACAATGAGCAGTTCTTC.

CDR3 in DNA: TGCGCCAGCAGCCAAGTCCCAGGGGTCGGCGAAAAACTGTTTTTT. It yields the protein CASSQVPGVGEKLFF. The V and J genes are TRBV4-1 and TRBJ1-4; TRBD1 is a possible D gene (6 bases). Germline CDR1 and CDR2: MGHRA and YSYEKL. The CDR3 extends over 15 amino acids. V lost 1 base and J lost 8, with 14 bases in between.

In its sample, this clone was seen a few times. The chain is built from TRBV5-4 and TRBJ2-5; TRBD1 matches 10 bases. The CDR3 runs to 14 residues. V trimming: 3 bases; J trimming: 2 bases; junction bases outside the gene matches: 1. From germline, CDR1 is SGHNT and CDR2 YYREEE (reference sequence). CDR3 bases: TGTGCCAGCAGCTGGGACAGGGGACAAGAGACCCAGTACTTC. Its protein product is CASSWDRGQETQYF.

The gene calls are TRBV29-1 and TRBJ2-7; D might be TRBD1 (6 bases). There are 14 residues in the CDR3. V was pared by 6 bases and J by 4 bases, with 19 bases between. Germline assignment: CDR1 SQVTM and CDR2 ANQGSEA. The CDR3 DNA follows: TGCAGCGTAGTCCCCCGGGACACCGCTTACGAGCAGTACTTC. As protein: CSVVPRDTAYEQYF.

This chain links TRBV19 with TRBJ2-5, with D possibly matching TRBD2 (6 bases). The CDR3 runs 13 residues. V gave up 1 base and J gave up 7 bases, with 10 bases separating them. Germline-derived CDR1 and CDR2 are LNHDA and SQIVND (reference sequence). Here the CDR3 reads CASSIVPGGTQYF. The CDR3 DNA sequence: TGTGCCAGTAGTATAGTCCCCGGGGGGACCCAGTACTTC.

The gene calls are TRBV19 and TRBJ2-1; 10 bases are a match to TRBD1. This CDR3 has 14 residues. V shed 3 bases, J shed 6 bases, and the junction held 2 bases outside the gene matches. Germline CDR1 reads LNHDA; CDR2 reads SQIVND (reference sequence). Written as DNA, the CDR3 is TGTGCCAGTAGTATCGGGACAGGGGTCAATGAGCAGTTCTTC. It is translated as CASSIGTGVNEQFF.